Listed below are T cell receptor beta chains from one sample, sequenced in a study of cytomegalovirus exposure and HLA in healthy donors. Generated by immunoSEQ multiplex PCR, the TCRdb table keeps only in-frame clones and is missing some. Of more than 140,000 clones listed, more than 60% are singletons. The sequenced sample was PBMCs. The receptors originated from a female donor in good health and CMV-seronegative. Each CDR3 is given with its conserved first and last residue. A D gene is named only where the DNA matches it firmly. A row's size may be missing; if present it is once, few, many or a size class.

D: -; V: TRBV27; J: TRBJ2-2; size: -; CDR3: CASRRQDTGELFF; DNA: TGTGCCAGCAGAAGACAGGACACCGGGGAGCTGTTTTTT
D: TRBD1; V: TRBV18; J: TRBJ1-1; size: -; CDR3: CASSRATGGMYTEAFF; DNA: TGTGCCAGCTCACGCGCGACAGGGGGTATGTACACTGAAGCTTTCTTT
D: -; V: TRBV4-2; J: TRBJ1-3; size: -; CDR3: CASSQKKAGAGNTIYF; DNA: TGTGCCAGCAGCCAAAAAAAGGCGGGGGCTGGAAACACCATATATTTT
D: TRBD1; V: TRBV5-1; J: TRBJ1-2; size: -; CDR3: CASSPRTGNYGYTF; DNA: TGCGCCAGCAGCCCTCGGACAGGAAACTATGGCTACACCTTC
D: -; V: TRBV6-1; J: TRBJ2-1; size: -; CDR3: CASRLDTSSYNEQFF; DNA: TGTGCCAGCAGACTGGACACGAGCTCCTACAATGAGCAGTTCTTC
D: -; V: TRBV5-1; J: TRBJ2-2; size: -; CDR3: CASSFEYRRGPSSSGELFF; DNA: TGCGCCAGCAGTTTTGAGTATAGGCGGGGGCCATCGAGTAGCGGGGAGCTGTTTTTT
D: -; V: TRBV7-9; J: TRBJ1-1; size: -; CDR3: CASSLPEGEAFF; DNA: TGTGCCAGCAGCTTACCGGAGGGTGAAGCTTTCTTT
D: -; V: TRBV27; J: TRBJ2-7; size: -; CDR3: CASSFGDPGVRMYEQYF; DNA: TGTGCCAGCAGTTTTGGGGACCCAGGGGTTCGAATGTACGAGCAGTACTTC
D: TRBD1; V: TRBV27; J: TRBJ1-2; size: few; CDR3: CASRPGQGARGDYGYTF; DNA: TGTGCCAGCAGACCCGGACAGGGGGCGCGGGGCGACTATGGCTACACCTTC
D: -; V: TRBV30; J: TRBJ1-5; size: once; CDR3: CAWRYSNQPQHF; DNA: TGTGCCTGGAGATATAGCAATCAGCCCCAGCATTTT
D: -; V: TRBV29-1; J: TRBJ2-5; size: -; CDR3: CSVGQLQETQYF; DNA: TGCAGCGTTGGACAGCTTCAAGAGACCCAGTACTTC
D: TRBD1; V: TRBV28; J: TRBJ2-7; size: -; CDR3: CASSFLQGADEQYF; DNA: TGTGCCAGCAGTTTTTTGCAGGGGGCGGACGAGCAGTACTTC
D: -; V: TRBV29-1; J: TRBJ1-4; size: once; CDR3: CSARPDSHYNEKLFF; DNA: TGCAGCGCGCGTCCCGACAGCCATTATAATGAAAAACTGTTTTTT
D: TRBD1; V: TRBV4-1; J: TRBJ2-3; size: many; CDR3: CASSQDPGQGSDTQYF; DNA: TGCGCCAGCAGCCAGGACCCGGGACAGGGATCAGATACGCAGTATTTT
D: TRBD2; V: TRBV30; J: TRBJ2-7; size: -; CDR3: CAWSVLGGGVQYF; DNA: TGTGCCTGGAGTGTACTTGGGGGGGGTGTGCAGTACTTC
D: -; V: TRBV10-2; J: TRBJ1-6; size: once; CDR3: CASSEPPAPGGSPLHF; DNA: TGCGCCAGCAGTGAACCCCCGGCCCCCGGCGGTTCACCCCTCCACTTT
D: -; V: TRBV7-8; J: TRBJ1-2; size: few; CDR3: CASSLVGGNYGYTF; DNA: TGTGCCAGCAGCTTAGTTGGGGGGAACTATGGCTACACCTTC
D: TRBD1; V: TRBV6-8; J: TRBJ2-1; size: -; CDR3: CASSHRTGIMNEQFF; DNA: TGTGCCAGCAGTCACCGGACAGGGATTATGAATGAGCAGTTCTTC
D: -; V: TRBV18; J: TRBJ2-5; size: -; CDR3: CASSPFQEETQYF; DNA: TGTGCCAGCTCACCATTCCAGGAAGAGACCCAGTACTTC
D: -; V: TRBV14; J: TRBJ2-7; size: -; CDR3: CASSQVGGQEFYEQYF; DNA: TGTGCCAGCAGCCAAGTCGGAGGGCAGGAGTTCTACGAGCAGTACTTC
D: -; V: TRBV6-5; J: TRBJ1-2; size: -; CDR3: CASSYSEKGYGYGYTF; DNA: TGTGCCAGCAGTTACTCCGAAAAGGGGTACGGCTATGGCTACACCTTC
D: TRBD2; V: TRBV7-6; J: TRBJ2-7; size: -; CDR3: CASSLRTSGNYEQYF; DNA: TGTGCCAGCAGCCTAAGGACTAGCGGGAACTACGAGCAGTACTTC
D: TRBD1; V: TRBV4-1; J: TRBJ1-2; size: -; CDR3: CASSASGTDYGYTF; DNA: TGCGCCAGCAGCGCTTCCGGGACAGATTATGGCTACACCTTC
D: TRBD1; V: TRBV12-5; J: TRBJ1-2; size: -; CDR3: CASGLPTGGEGYTF; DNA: TGTGCTAGTGGTTTGCCTACAGGGGGCGAGGGCTACACCTTC
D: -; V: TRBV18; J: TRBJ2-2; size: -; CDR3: CASSYLGGGPTNTGELFF; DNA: TGTGCCAGCTCCTACTTAGGTGGGGGCCCGACGAACACCGGGGAGCTGTTTTTT
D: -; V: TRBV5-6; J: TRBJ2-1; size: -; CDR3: CASSPPRDRTYNEQFF; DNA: TGTGCCAGCAGCCCACCGCGGGACAGAACTTACAATGAGCAGTTCTTC
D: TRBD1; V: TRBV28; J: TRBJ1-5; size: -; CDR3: CASMTGPYQPQHF; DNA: TGTGCCAGCATGACAGGGCCCTATCAGCCCCAGCATTTT
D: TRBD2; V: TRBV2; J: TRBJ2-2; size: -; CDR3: CASSQRGGIANTGELFF; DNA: TGTGCCAGCAGCCAGCGCGGGGGGATAGCGAACACCGGGGAGCTGTTTTTT
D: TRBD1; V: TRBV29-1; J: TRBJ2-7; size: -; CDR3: CSVGDSSYEQYF; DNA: TGCAGCGTTGGGGACAGCTCCTACGAGCAGTACTTC
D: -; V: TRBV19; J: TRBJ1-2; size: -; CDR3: CASSMRNYGYTF; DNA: TGTGCCAGTAGTATGCGTAACTATGGCTACACCTTC
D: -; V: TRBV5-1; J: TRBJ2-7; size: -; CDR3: CASSPGESYEQYF; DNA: TGCGCCAGCAGCCCCGGGGAGTCCTACGAGCAGTACTTC